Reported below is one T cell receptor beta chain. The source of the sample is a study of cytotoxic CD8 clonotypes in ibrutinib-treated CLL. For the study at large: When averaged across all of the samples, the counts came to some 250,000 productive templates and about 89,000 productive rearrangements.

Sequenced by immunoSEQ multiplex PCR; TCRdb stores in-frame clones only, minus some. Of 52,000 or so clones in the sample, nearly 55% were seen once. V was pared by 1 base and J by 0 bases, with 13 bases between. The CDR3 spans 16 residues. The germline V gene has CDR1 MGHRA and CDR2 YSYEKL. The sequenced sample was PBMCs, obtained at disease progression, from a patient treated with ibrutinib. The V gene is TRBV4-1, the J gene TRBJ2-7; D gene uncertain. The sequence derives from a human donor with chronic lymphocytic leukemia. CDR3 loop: CASSQGPPFLSYEQYF. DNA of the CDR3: TGCGCCAGCAGCCAAGGACCTCCGTTCCTCTCCTACGAGCAGTACTTC.